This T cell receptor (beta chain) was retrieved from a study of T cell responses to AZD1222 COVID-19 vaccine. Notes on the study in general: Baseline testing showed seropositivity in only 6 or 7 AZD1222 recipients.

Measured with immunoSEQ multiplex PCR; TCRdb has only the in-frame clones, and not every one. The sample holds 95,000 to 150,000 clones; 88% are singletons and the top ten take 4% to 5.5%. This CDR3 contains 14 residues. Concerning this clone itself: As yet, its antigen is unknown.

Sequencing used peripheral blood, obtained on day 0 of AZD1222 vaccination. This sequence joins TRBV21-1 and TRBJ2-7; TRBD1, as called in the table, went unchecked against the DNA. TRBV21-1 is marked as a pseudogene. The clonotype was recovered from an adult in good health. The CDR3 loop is CASSRTGAGYEQYF. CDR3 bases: TGTGCCAGCAGCCGGACAGGGGCCGGCTACGAGCAGTACTTC.